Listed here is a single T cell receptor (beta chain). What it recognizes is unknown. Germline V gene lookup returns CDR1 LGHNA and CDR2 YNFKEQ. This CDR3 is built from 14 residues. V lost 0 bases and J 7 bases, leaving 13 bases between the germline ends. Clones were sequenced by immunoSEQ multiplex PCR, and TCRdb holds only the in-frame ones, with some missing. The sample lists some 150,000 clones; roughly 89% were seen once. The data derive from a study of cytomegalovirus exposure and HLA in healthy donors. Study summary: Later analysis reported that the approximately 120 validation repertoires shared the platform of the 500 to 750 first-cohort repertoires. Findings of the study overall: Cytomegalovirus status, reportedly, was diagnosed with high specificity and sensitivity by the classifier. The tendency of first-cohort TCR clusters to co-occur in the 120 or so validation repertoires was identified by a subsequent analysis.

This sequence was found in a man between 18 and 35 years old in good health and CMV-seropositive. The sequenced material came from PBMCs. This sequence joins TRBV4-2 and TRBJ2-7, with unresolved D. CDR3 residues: CASSQEAEFGEQYF. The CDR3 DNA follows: TGTGCCAGCAGCCAAGAGGCAGAATTCGGGGAGCAGTACTTC.